A selection of T cell receptor beta chains follows, all from one sample in a study of T cells in tumors after PD-1 blockade. Clones were read by immunoSEQ multiplex PCR, and TCRdb kept only the in-frame ones, dropping some. This table has under 40,000 clones, approximately 70% appearing once. Sequencing used PBMCs, obtained after anti-PD-1 treatment. Source of these receptors: a human donor with basal cell carcinoma. Each CDR3 is given with its conserved first and last residue. Fields, in order: J gene, clone size, V gene, D gene, CDR3 DNA, CDR3 protein. The D gene is left open where the match is weak. The listing skips clone size in some rows; elsewhere it reads once, few, many or a size class.

TRBJ2-3	NA	TRBV24-1	NA	TGTGCCACCAGTGCCCAGGGCCCCGATACGCAGTATTTT	CATSAQGPDTQYF
TRBJ2-1	few	TRBV10-3	TRBD1	TGTGCCATCAGGGGGGACAGGGGGCCCGGGAGCCCTTTCTTC	CAIRGDRGPGSPFF
TRBJ2-6	NA	TRBV16	NA	TGTGCCAGCAGCCAATTGGGCCTCAACTCTGGGGCCAACGTCCTGACTTTC	CASSQLGLNSGANVLTF
TRBJ2-1	NA	TRBV6-2/TRBV6-3	NA	TGTGCCAGCAGCCCTGGGACCACGGCAGCAAACAATGAGCAGTTCTTC	CASSPGTTAANNEQFF
TRBJ2-7	NA	TRBV10-1	TRBD1	TGCGCCAGCAGTGATTTTCACCGGGACAGGGGAGGCTACGAGCAGTACTTC	CASSDFHRDRGGYEQYF
TRBJ2-1	NA	TRBV24-1	NA	TGTGCCATCGGGGACCCTAACCAGAATGAGCAGTTCTTC	CAIGDPNQNEQFF
TRBJ2-1	NA	TRBV12-1	NA	TGTGCCAGCCCCGTGCGCGGGGGGCAAAGCTCCTACAATGAGCAGTTCTTC	CASPVRGGQSSYNEQFF
TRBJ1-6	NA	TRBV9	NA	TGTGCCAGCAGCCGGTCGGGGGACAATTCACCCCTCCACTTT	CASSRSGDNSPLHF
TRBJ2-2	few	TRBV27	NA	TGTGCCAGCAGTCTGGTGAACACCGGGGAGCTGTTTTTT	CASSLVNTGELFF
TRBJ2-1	NA	TRBV28	NA	TGTGCCAGCAGTCCTCCTGGGACAAGCTACAATGAGCAGTTCTTC	CASSPPGTSYNEQFF
TRBJ2-7	few	TRBV12-3/TRBV12-4	NA	TGTGCCAGCAGTTTGTTTCTCTACGAGCAGTACTTC	CASSLFLYEQYF
TRBJ2-7	many	TRBV3-1/TRBV3-2	NA	TGTGCCAGCAGCCGAGTATACTACGAGCAGTACTTC	CASSRVYYEQYF
TRBJ2-5	NA	TRBV10-3	NA	TGTGCCATCAGTGCGGGGCTAGAACCACAGACCCAGTACTTC	CAISAGLEPQTQYF
TRBJ2-1	NA	TRBV5-1	NA	TGCGCCAGCAGCTCAGACCGAGGGGGGTACAATGAGCAGTTCTTC	CASSSDRGGYNEQFF
TRBJ1-4	once	TRBV5-4	TRBD1	TGTGCCAGCAGCTTGGACAGGGGGCGTGAAAAACTGTTTTTT	CASSLDRGREKLFF
TRBJ1-6	NA	TRBV6-5	NA	TGTGCCAGCAGTTACTCGGCAGGGAAGAGGTCACCCCTCCACTTT	CASSYSAGKRSPLHF
TRBJ1-2	NA	TRBV24-1	NA	TGTGCCACCAGTGATCAAAGGCACTATGGCTACACCTTC	CATSDQRHYGYTF
TRBJ2-1	NA	TRBV12-3/TRBV12-4	NA	TGTGCCAGCACCGGACAGACCTACAATGAGCAGTTCTTC	CASTGQTYNEQFF
TRBJ2-2	NA	TRBV3-1/TRBV3-2	NA	TGTGCCAGCAGCCAAAGGGCAGCCACCGGGGAGCTGTTTTTT	CASSQRAATGELFF
TRBJ2-7	few	TRBV4-3	NA	TGCGCCAGCAGCCCGACGACAGGCTACGAGCAGTACTTC	CASSPTTGYEQYF
TRBJ2-3	NA	TRBV7-9	TRBD2	TGTGCCAGCAGCTTAGGAACTAGCGGGAACACAGATACGCAGTATTTT	CASSLGTSGNTDTQYF
TRBJ1-5	few	TRBV19	NA	TGTGCCAGTAGGCCGGACACTTATCAGCCCCAGCATTTT	CASRPDTYQPQHF
TRBJ2-2	NA	TRBV4-3	TRBD1	TGCGCCAGCAGCCGAGGGGACAGGGAAAGGTCCGGGGAGCTGTTTTTT	CASSRGDRERSGELFF
TRBJ2-7	NA	TRBV29-1	NA	TGCAGCGTTCGTCGGTTTGTAGAGAACGAGCAGTACTTC	CSVRRFVENEQYF
TRBJ1-1	NA	TRBV9	NA	TGTGCCAGCAGCTCCCAACAGGATTTGAGGAACACTGAAGCTTTCTTT	CASSSQQDLRNTEAFF
TRBJ1-6	NA	TRBV27	NA	TGTGCCAGCAGTTTTAGGGAGACACCCCTCCACTTT	CASSFRETPLHF
TRBJ2-6	once	TRBV19	TRBD2	TGTGCCAGTAGACTAGCGATTCACTCTGGGGCCAACGTCCTGACTTTC	CASRLAIHSGANVLTF
TRBJ1-4	NA	TRBV29-1	NA	TGCAGCGCGTGGGGGGTCCCTAATGAAAAACTGTTTTTT	CSAWGVPNEKLFF
TRBJ2-1	NA	TRBV9	TRBD2	TGTGCCAGCAGCGTAGGGCGGGGGGGACACAATGAGCAGTTCTTC	CASSVGRGGHNEQFF
TRBJ1-6	NA	TRBV19	NA	TGTGCCAGTAGCGGGGACGGAGCTTATAATTCACCCCTCCACTTT	CASSGDGAYNSPLHF
TRBJ2-7	NA	TRBV5-8	NA	TGTGCCAGCAGCTTGCTTGTGAACGGCGAGCAGTACTTC	CASSLLVNGEQYF
TRBJ2-3	NA	TRBV3-1/TRBV3-2	NA	TGTGCCAGCAGCCTGACTAGTAGCACAGATACGCAGTATTTT	CASSLTSSTDTQYF
TRBJ2-3	NA	TRBV30	NA	TGTGCCTGGAGTGTACGCGGGGGCACAGATACGCAGTATTTT	CAWSVRGGTDTQYF
TRBJ2-1	NA	TRBV19	NA	TGTGCCAGTAGTATAGATCTGAGCGAGCAGTTCTTC	CASSIDLSEQFF
TRBJ1-2	NA	TRBV30	TRBD1	TGTGCCTGGAGTGTACAGCTAGGGGGCCATGGCTACACCTTC	CAWSVQLGGHGYTF
TRBJ1-5	NA	TRBV19	NA	TGTGCCAGTAAAGTGGGGGGAAATCAGCCCCAGCATTTT	CASKVGGNQPQHF
TRBJ2-1	NA	TRBV5-3	TRBD1	TGTGCCAGAAGCGCCCACGACAGGGGGGGTTTTTCCTACAATGAGCAGTTCTTC	CARSAHDRGGFSYNEQFF
TRBJ2-7	NA	TRBV4-3	TRBD1	TGCGCCAGCAGCCATGAAACAGGGGGTGAGCAGTACTTC	CASSHETGGEQYF
TRBJ2-5	NA	TRBV5-4	NA	TGTGCCAGCAGCGGGATTGGATTGAGGGAGACCCAGTACTTC	CASSGIGLRETQYF
TRBJ2-1	NA	TRBV9	NA	TGTGCCAGCAGCGTAACTAGCTGGGGGTCAGGGAATGAGCAGTTCTTC	CASSVTSWGSGNEQFF
TRBJ2-1	once	TRBV19	NA	TGTGCCAGTAGTATAGTAGCCCAGGGGACTGAGCAGTTCTTC	CASSIVAQGTEQFF
TRBJ1-3	NA	TRBV4-1	NA	TGCGCCAGCAGCCAAGATATCGCAGGGCCAAACACCATATATTTT	CASSQDIAGPNTIYF
TRBJ2-3	NA	TRBV18	NA	TGTGCCAGCTCACCGGCAGGGAGCACAGATACGCAGTATTTT	CASSPAGSTDTQYF
TRBJ2-1	NA	TRBV6-6	NA	TGTGCCAGCAGCTTCGCCAATGAGCAGTTCTTC	CASSFANEQFF
TRBJ1-4	NA	TRBV15	NA	TGTGCCACCAGCAGAGATCTGGGGGCTGAAAAACTGTTTTTT	CATSRDLGAEKLFF
TRBJ2-1	NA	TRBV3-1/TRBV3-2	NA	TGTGCCAGCAGCCAAAACCTAGGTTTAGCGTTCTTC	CASSQNLGLAFF